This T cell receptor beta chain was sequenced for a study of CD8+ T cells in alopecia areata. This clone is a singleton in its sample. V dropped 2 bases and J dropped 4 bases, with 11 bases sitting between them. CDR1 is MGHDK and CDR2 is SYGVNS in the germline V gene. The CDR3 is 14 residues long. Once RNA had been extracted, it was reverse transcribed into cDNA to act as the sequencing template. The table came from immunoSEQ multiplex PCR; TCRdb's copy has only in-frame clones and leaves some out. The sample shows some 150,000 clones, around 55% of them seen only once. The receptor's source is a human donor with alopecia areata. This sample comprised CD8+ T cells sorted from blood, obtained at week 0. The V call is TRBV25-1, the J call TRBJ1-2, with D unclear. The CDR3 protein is CASSEGAVGYGYTF. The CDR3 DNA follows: TGTGCCAGCAGTGAAGGAGCAGTTGGCTATGGCTACACCTTC.